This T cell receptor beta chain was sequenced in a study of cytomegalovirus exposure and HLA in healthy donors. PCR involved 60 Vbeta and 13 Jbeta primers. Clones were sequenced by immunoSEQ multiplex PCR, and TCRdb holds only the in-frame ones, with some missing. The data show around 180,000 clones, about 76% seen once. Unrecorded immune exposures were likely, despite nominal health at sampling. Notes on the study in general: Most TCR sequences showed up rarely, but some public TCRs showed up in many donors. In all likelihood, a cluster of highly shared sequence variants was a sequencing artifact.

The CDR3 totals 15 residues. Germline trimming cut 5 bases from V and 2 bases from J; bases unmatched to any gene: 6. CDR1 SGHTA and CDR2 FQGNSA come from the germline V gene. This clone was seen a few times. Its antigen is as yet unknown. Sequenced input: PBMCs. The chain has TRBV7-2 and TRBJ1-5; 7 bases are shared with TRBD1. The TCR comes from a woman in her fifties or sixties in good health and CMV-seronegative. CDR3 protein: CASSHRGNGNQPQHF. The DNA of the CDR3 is TGTGCCAGCAGCCACAGGGGTAATGGCAATCAGCCCCAGCATTTT.